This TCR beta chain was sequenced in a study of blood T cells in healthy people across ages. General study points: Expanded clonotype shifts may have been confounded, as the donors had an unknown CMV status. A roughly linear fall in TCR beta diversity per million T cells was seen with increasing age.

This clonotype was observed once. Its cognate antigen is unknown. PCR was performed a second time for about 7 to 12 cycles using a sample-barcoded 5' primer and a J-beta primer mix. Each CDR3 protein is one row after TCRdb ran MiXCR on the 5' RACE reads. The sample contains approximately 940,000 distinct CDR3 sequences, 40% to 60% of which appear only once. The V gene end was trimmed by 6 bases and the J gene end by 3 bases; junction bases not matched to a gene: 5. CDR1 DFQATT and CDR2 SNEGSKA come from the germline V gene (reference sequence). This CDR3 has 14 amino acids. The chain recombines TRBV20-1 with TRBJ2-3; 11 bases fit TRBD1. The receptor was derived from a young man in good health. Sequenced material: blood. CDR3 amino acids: CSAWTGGSTDTQYF. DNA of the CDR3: TGCAGTGCCTGGACAGGGGGCTCGACAGATACGCAGTATTTT.